A selection of T cell receptor beta chains follows, all from one sample in a study of blood T cell repertoires in COVID-19. Using immunoSEQ multiplex PCR, the repertoire was profiled, and TCRdb retains in-frame clones only, with some absent. This sample has around 260,000 clones; approximately 80% occur once, and the top ten carry 3.5% to 5%. Material: peripheral blood. These receptors came from a man aged 55-75 years with acute or convalescent COVID-19. Each CDR3 is given with its conserved first and last residue. A D gene is named only where the DNA matches it firmly. Size tells how often a clone was seen (once, few, many) or the class of an expanded clone, and some rows leave it out.

>-|TRBJ2-2|-|TRBV4-1
CASSLLQGIGGELFF
TGCGCCAGCAGCCTTTTGCAGGGGATAGGCGGGGAGCTGTTTTTT
>-|TRBJ2-7|TRBD1|TRBV6-5
CASSPTGGGSYEQYF
TGTGCCAGCAGTCCGACAGGGGGTGGGTCCTACGAGCAGTACTTC
>-|TRBJ1-2|TRBD1|TRBV28
CASASWTGRYGYTF
TGTGCCAGCGCCTCCTGGACAGGGCGGTATGGCTACACCTTC
>-|TRBJ1-2|-|TRBV11-2
CASSLGAGPNYGYTF
TGTGCCAGCAGCTTAGGGGCCGGTCCAAACTATGGCTACACCTTC
>-|TRBJ2-3|-|TRBV4-1
CASSQLTDTQYF
TGCGCCAGCAGCCAACTAACAGATACGCAGTATTTT
>-|TRBJ2-7|-|TRBV19
CASSMGQSYEQYF
TGTGCCAGTAGTATGGGACAAAGCTACGAGCAGTACTTC
>once|TRBJ1-2|TRBD1|TRBV19
CASRNRDRGYGYTF
TGTGCCAGTAGGAACCGAGACAGGGGCTATGGCTACACCTTC
>-|TRBJ2-5|-|TRBV19
CASSQQETQYF
TGTGCCAGTAGCCAACAAGAGACCCAGTACTTC
>-|TRBJ1-4|-|TRBV25-1
CASSEYALGREKLFF
TGTGCCAGCAGTGAATATGCACTAGGCCGGGAAAAACTGTTTTTT
>few|TRBJ2-5|-|TRBV27
CAASRGAQETQYF
TGTGCCGCTTCGCGGGGCGCCCAAGAGACCCAGTACTTC
>-|TRBJ2-2|TRBD2|TRBV9
CASSPRGGLPASGELFF
TGTGCCAGCAGCCCCCGGGGGGGTCTACCGGCCTCGGGGGAGCTGTTTTTT
>-|TRBJ2-3|-|TRBV10-1
CASSASVGGFTDTQYF
TGCGCCAGCAGTGCATCGGTGGGGGGATTCACAGATACGCAGTATTTT
>-|TRBJ2-6|-|TRBV6-5
CASRGMASGANVLTF
TGTGCCAGCCGAGGCATGGCCTCTGGGGCCAACGTCCTGACTTTC
>-|TRBJ2-5|TRBD1|TRBV4-1
CASSQERGNRGQETQYF
TGCGCCAGCAGCCAAGAAAGGGGGAACAGGGGCCAAGAGACCCAGTACTTC
>-|TRBJ2-5|-|TRBV6-5
CASSYSGSHETQYF
TGTGCCAGCAGTTACTCGGGTAGCCACGAGACCCAGTACTTC
>-|TRBJ2-1|TRBD1|TRBV9
CASSATGTGDASGQFF
TGTGCCAGCAGCGCCACCGGGACAGGGGACGCGTCGGGGCAGTTCTTC
>-|TRBJ2-5|-|TRBV19
CASSQGRETQYF
TGTGCCAGTAGCCAGGGAAGAGAGACCCAGTACTTC
>-|TRBJ2-1|-|TRBV5-1
CASRPEEFGYNEQFF
TGCGCCAGCAGGCCAGAGGAATTCGGCTACAATGAGCAGTTCTTC
>-|TRBJ2-7|TRBD2|TRBV6-5
CASSYSSGRAYEQYF
TGTGCCAGCAGTTACTCTAGCGGGAGGGCATACGAGCAGTACTTC
>-|TRBJ1-5|TRBD1|TRBV6-2/TRBV6-3
CASSRTTGALNQPQHF
TGTGCCAGCAGCCGGACGACAGGGGCCCTCAATCAGCCCCAGCATTTT
>-|TRBJ2-1|TRBD2|TRBV7-6
CASSSGTSGGISYNEQFF
TGTGCCAGCAGCTCCGGGACTAGCGGGGGCATCTCCTACAATGAGCAGTTCTTC
>-|TRBJ1-2|TRBD1|TRBV5-7
CASSGSDRVLDYGYTF
TGTGCCAGCAGCGGCAGCGACAGGGTCTTAGACTATGGCTACACCTTC
>-|TRBJ2-2|TRBD1|TRBV4-2
CASSQGQGRTGELFF
TGTGCCAGCAGCCAGGGACAGGGTCGGACCGGGGAGCTGTTTTTT
>-|TRBJ1-6|-|TRBV6-5
CASSRPGALHF
TGTGCCAGCAGCCGACCGGGGGCCCTCCACTTT
>-|TRBJ1-1|-|TRBV7-2
CASSLGGLGIGFLGTEAFF
TGTGCCAGCAGCTTAGGAGGGTTAGGGATCGGATTTTTAGGGACTGAAGCTTTCTTT
>-|TRBJ2-2|TRBD2|TRBV7-9
CASSPRDYPNTGELFF
TGTGCCAGCAGCCCCCGGGACTACCCGAACACCGGGGAGCTGTTTTTT
>-|TRBJ2-2|TRBD1|TRBV15
CATSRGQGWNTGELFF
TGTGCCACCAGCAGAGGACAGGGGTGGAACACCGGGGAGCTGTTTTTT
>-|TRBJ2-1|TRBD1|TRBV19
CASSIRDRALDEQFF
TGTGCCAGTAGTATCCGGGACAGGGCGTTGGATGAGCAGTTCTTC
>-|TRBJ2-5|TRBD2|TRBV7-6
CASSLSPSGGYRSQYF
TGTGCCAGCAGCTTAAGTCCTAGCGGGGGGTACCGGTCCCAGTACTTC
>-|TRBJ2-3|TRBD2|TRBV4-1
CASSQALAGDTQYF
TGCGCCAGCAGCCAAGCCCTAGCGGGGGATACGCAGTATTTT